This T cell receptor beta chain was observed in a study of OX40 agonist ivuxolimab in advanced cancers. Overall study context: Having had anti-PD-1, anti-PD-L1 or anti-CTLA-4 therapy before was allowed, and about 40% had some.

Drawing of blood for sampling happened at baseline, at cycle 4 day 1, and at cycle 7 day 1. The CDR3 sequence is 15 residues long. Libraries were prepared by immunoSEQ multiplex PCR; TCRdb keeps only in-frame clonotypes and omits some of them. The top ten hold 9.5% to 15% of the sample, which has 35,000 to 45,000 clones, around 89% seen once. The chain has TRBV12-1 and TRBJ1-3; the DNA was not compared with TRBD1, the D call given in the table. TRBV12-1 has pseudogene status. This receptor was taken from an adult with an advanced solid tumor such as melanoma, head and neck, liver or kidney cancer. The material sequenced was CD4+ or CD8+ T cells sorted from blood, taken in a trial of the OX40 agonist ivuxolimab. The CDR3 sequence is CASSFGRSSGNTIYF. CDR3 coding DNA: TGTGCCAGCAGCTTTGGCCGCAGCTCTGGAAACACCATATATTTT.